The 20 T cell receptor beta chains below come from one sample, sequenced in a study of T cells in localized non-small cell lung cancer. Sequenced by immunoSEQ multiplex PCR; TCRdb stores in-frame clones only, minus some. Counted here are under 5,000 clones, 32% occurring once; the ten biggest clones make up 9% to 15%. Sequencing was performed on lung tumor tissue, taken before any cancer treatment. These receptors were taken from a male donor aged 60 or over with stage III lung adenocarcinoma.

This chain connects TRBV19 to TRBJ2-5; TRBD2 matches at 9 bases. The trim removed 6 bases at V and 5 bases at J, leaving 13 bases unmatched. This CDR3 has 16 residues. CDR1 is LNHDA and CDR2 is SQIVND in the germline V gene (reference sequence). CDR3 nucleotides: TGTGCCAGTAGGGAAACACGAGCGGGAGGAACTGAGACCCAGTACTTC. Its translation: CASRETRAGGTETQYF. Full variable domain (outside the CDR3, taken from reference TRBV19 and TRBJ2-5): DGGITQSPKYLFRKEGQNVTLSCEQNLNHDAMYWYRQDPGQGLRLIYYSQIVNDFQKGDIAEGYSVSREKKESFPLTVTSAQKNPTAFYLCASRETRAGGTETQYFGPGTRLLVL.

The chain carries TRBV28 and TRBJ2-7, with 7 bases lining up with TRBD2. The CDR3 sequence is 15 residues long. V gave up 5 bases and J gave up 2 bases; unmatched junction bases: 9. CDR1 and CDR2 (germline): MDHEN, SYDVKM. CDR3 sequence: CASSRRGSATYEQYF. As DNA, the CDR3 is TGTGCCAGCAGTCGGCGCGGGAGCGCCACCTACGAGCAGTACTTC.

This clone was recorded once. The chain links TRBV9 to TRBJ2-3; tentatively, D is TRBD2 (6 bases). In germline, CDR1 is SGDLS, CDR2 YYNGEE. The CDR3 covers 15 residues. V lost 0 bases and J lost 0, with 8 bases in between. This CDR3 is CASSVVGGSTDTQYF. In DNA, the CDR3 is TGTGCCAGCAGCGTAGTGGGGGGTAGCACAGATACGCAGTATTTT.

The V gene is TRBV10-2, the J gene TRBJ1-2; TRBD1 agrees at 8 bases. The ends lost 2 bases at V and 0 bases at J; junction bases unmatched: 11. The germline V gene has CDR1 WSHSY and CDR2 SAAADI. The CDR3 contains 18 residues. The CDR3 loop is CASSEPRDRSSSNYGYTF. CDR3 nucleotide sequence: TGCGCCAGCAGTGAGCCGCGGGACAGGTCTTCCTCTAACTATGGCTACACCTTC.

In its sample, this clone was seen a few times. CDR3 in amino acids: CASSTGQGSTDTQYF. As DNA, the CDR3 is TGTGCCAGCAGTACCGGACAGGGAAGCACAGATACGCAGTATTTT. The genes are TRBV2 and TRBJ2-3, with 8 bases identical to TRBD1. CDR3 length: 15 residues. The V and J ends lost 5 bases and 0 bases, in that order; junction bases with no gene match: 4. Germline V gene data show CDR1 as SNHLY and CDR2 as FYNNEI.

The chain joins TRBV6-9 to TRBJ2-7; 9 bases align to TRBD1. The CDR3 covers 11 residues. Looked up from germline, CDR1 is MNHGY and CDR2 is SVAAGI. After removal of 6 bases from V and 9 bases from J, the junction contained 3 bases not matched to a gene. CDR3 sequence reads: CASRGQGLQYF. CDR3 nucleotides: TGTGCCAGCAGGGGACAGGGACTGCAGTACTTC.

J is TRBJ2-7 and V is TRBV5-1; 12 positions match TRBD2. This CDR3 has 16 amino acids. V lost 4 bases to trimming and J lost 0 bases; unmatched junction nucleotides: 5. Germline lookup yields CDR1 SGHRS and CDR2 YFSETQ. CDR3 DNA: TGCGCCAGCAGCCCAGGGGGACTAGCGGGCTCCTACGAGCAGTACTTC. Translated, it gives CASSPGGLAGSYEQYF.

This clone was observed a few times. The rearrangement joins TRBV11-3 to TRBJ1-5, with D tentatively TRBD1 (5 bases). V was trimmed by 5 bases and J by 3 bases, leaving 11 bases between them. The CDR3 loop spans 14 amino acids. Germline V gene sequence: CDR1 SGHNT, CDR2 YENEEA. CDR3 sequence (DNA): TGTGCCAGCAGCCCCGACAGAAACAATCAGCCCCAGCATTTT. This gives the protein CASSPDRNNQPQHF.

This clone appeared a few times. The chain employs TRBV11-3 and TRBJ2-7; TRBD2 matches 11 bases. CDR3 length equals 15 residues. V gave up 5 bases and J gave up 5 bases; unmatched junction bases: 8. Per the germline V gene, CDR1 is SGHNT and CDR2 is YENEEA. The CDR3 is CASSPGLAGLNEQYF. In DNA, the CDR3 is TGTGCCAGCAGCCCCGGACTAGCGGGTTTGAACGAGCAGTACTTC.

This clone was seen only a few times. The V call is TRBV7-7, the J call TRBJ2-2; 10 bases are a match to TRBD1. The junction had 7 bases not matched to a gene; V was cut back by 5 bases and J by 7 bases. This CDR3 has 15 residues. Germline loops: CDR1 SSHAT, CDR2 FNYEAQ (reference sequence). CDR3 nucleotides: TGTGCCAGCAGCCAGCCGACAGGGGGCAGCGGGGAGCTGTTTTTT. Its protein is CASSQPTGGSGELFF.

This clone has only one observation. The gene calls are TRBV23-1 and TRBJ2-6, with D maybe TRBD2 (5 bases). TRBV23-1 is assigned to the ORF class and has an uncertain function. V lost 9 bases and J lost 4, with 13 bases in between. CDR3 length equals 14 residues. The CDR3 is CASLMGSGANVLTF. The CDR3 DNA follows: TGCGCCAGTCTGATGGGGAGCGGGGCCAACGTCCTGACTTTC.

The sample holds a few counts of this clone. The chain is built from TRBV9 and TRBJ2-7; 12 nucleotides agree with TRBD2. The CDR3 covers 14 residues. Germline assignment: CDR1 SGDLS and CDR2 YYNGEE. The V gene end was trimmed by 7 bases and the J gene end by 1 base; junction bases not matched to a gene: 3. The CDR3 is CASGGTSGSYEQYF. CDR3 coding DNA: TGTGCCAGCGGTGGGACTAGCGGGTCCTACGAGCAGTACTTC.

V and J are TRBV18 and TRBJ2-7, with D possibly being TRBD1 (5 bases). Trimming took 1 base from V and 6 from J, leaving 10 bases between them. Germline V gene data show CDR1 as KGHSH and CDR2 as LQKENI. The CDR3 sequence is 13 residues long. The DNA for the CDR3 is TGTGCCAGCTCACCACTAGAAGGGGCCGAGCAGTACTTC. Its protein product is CASSPLEGAEQYF.

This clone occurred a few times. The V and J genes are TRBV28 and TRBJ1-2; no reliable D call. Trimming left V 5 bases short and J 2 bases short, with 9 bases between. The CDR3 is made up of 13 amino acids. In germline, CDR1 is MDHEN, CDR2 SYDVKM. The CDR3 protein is CASSTGLNYGYTF. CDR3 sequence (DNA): TGTGCCAGCAGTACCGGACTGAACTATGGCTACACCTTC.

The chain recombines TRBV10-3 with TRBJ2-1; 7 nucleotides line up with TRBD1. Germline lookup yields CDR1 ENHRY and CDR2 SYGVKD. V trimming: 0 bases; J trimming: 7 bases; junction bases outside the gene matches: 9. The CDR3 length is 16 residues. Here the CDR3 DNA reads TGTGCCATCAGTGAGTCGGACAGGTCTTGGCTAAATGAGCAGTTCTTC. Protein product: CAISESDRSWLNEQFF.

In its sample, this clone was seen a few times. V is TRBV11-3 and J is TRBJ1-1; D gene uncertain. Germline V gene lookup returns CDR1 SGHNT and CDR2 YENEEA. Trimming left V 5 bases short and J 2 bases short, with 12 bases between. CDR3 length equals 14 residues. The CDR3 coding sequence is TGTGCCAGCAGCCCAAGGAGGACCAACACTGAAGCTTTCTTT. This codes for CASSPRRTNTEAFF.

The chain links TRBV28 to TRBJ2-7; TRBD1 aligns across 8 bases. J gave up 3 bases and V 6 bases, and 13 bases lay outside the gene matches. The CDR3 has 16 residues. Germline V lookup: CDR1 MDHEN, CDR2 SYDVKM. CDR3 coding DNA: TGTGCCAGCAGACCGGGACAGGTAGGAAGATACTACGAGCAGTACTTC. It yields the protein CASRPGQVGRYYEQYF.

CDR3 DNA: TGTGCCAGTAGGGCCCGAGACTCGTTATATGAGCAGTTCTTC. Its protein product is CASRARDSLYEQFF. The chain links TRBV19 to TRBJ2-1; D is unclear. Germline V gene data show CDR1 as LNHDA and CDR2 as SQIVND (reference sequence). This CDR3 has 14 residues. Trimming cost V 6 bases and J 8 bases, with 17 bases left between them.

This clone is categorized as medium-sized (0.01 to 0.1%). The CDR3 DNA is TGTGCCAGCAGTTCTACTATCGCGAACACCGGGGAGCTGTTTTTT. It yields the protein CASSSTIANTGELFF. This rearrangement joins TRBV6-8 to TRBJ2-2; unclear D gene. The length of the CDR3 is 15 residues. Trimming stripped 4 bases from V and 0 bases from J, with 9 bases between. Looked up from germline, CDR1 is MNHGY and CDR2 is SAAAGT.

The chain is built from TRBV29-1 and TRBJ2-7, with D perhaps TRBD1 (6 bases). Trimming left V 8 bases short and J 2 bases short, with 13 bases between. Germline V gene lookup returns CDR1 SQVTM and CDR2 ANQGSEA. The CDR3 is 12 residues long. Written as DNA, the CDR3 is TGCAGCACCAAGTCAGGGGCCTACGAGCAGTACTTC. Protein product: CSTKSGAYEQYF.